Reported below is one TCR beta chain. The data originate from a study of blood T cell repertoires in COVID-19. The CDR3 runs to 15 residues. V lost 0 bases to trimming and J lost 9 bases, with 17 bases between them. CDR1 is LGHDT and CDR2 is YNNKEL in the germline V gene (reference sequence). Sequenced by immunoSEQ multiplex PCR; TCRdb stores in-frame clones only, minus some. The sample lists around 100,000 clones, roughly four fifths seen once, with 3.3% in the top ten. The rearrangement uses TRBV3-1 (or the pseudogene TRBV3-2) and TRBJ2-5; TRBD2 might be the D (6 bases). The sequence came from a woman aged 80 or over with active or convalescent COVID-19. The sequenced material came from peripheral blood. Written as DNA, the CDR3 is TGTGCCAGCAGCCAAGATATCACTAGCTCGGGTGCCCAGTACTTC. The encoded protein is CASSQDITSSGAQYF.